This T cell receptor (beta chain) was observed in a study of STAT5B mutations in CD4+ large granular lymphocyte leukemia. Using immunoSEQ multiplex PCR, the repertoire was profiled, and TCRdb retains in-frame clones only, with some absent. The sample consists of about 19,000 clones, about 81% of them appearing once. Whole-study findings and limits: Roughly a quarter of private leukemic clonotypes occurred rarely in other patients' non-leukemic repertoires. Without HLA matching, higher CD4+ than CD8+ T-LGLL clonality could reflect small sample size.

Germline-derived CDR1 and CDR2 are LGHNA and YNFKEQ. This CDR3 spans 16 amino acids. J gave up 3 bases and V 6 bases, and 5 bases lay outside the gene matches. This clone was picked up a small number of times. Its antigen remains unknown. The gene calls are TRBV4-2 and TRBJ2-6; 10 bases are shared with TRBD2. Sample: CD4+ T cells from blood buffy coats. This TCR derives from a human donor in good health. CDR3 region: CASSLAGVGGANVLTF. CDR3 nucleotide sequence: TGTGCCAGCAGTCTAGCGGGAGTAGGTGGGGCCAACGTCCTGACTTTC.